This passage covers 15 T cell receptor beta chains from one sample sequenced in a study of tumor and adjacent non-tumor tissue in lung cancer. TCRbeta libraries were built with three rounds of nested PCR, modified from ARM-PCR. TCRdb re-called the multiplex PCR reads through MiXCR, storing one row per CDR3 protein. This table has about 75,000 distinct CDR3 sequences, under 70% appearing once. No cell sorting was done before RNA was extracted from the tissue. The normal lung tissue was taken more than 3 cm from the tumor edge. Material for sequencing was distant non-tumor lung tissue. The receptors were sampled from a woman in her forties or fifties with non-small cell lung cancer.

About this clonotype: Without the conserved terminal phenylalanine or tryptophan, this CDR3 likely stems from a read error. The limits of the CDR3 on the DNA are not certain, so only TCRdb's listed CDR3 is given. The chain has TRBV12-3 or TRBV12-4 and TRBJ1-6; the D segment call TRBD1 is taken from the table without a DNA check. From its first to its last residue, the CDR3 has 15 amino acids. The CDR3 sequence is CASSNAGSRSSPLHS.

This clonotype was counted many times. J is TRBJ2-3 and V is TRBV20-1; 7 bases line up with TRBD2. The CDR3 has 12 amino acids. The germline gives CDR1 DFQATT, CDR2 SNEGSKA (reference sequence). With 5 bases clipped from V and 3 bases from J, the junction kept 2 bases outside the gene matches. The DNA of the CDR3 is TGCAGTGCTGATAGCGGGACAGATACGCAGTATTTT. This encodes CSADSGTDTQYF.

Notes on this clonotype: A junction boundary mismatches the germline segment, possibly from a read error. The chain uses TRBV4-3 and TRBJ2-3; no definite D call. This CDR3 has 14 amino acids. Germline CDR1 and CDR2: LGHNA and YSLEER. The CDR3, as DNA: TGTGCCAGCAGCCAAGAGGCCGCAATGGATACGCAGTATTTT. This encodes CASSQEAAMDTQYF.

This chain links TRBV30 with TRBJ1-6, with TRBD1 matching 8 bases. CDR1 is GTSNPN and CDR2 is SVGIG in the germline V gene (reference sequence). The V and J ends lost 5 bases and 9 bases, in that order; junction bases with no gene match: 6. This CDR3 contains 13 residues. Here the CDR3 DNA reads TGTGCCTGGGACGGGACAGGTGGTTCACCCCTCCACTTT. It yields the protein CAWDGTGGSPLHF.

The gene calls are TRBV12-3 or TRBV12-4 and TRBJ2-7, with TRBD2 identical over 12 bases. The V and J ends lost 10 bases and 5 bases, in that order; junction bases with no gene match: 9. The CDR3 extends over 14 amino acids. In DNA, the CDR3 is TGTGCCAACAGACTAGCGGGAGTTAGACACGAGCAGTACTTC. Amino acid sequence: CANRLAGVRHEQYF.

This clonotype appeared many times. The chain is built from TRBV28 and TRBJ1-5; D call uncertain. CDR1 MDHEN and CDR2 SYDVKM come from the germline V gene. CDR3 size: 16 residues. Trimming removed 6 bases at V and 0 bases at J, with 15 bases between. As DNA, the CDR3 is TGTGCCAGCAGCCCCCTCAGCAGGCTTAGCAATCAGCCCCAGCATTTT. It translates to CASSPLSRLSNQPQHF.

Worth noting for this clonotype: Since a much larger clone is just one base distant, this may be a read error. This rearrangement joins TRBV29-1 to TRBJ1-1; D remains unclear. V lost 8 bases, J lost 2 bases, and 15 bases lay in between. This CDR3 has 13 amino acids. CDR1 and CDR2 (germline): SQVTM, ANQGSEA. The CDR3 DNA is TGCAGCATTGTGAGTGATCCCAACACTGAAGCTTTCTTT. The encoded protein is CSIVSDPNTEAFF.

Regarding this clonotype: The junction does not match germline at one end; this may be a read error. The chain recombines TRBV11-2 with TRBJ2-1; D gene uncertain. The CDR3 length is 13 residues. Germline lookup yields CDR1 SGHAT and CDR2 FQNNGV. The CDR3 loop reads CSSSPSLLAEQFF. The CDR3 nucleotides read TGTTCCAGCAGCCCCAGTCTTTTAGCAGAGCAGTTCTTC.

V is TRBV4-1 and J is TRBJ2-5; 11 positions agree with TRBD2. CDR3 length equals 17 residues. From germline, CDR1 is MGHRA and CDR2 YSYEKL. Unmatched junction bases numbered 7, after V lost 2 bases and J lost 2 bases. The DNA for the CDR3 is TGCGCCAGCAGCCAATCGGTACTAGCGGGAGAACAAGAGACCCAGTACTTC. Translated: CASSQSVLAGEQETQYF.

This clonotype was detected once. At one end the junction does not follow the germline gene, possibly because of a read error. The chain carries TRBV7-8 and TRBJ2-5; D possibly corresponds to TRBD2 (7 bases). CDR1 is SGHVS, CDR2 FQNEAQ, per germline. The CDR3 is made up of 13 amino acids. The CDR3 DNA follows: TGCGCCAGCAGCAGCGGGACACTCGGCAACCAGTACTTC. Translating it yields CASSSGTLGNQYF.

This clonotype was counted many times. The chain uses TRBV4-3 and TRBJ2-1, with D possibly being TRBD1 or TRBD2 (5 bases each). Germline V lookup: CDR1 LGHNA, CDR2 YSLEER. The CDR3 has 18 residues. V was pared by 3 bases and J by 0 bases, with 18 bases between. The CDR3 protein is CASSQDRGRGTSYNEQFF. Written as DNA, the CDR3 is TGCGCCAGCAGCCAGGATCGGGGACGGGGCACCTCCTACAATGAGCAGTTCTTC.

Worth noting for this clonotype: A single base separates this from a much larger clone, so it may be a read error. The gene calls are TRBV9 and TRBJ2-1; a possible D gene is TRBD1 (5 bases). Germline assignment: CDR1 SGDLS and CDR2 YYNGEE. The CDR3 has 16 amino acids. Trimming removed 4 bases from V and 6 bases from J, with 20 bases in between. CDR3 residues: CASSSQGIGASNEQFF. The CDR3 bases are TGTGCCAGCAGCAGTCAAGGGATAGGGGCATCCAATGAGCAGTTCTTC.

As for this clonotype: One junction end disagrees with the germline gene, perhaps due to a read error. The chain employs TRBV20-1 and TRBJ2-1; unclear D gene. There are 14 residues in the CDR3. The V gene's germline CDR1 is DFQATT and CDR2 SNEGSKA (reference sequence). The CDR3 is CSACERYSYNQQFF. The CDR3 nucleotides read TGCAGTGCTTGCGAGAGGTACTCCTACAATCAGCAGTTCTTC.

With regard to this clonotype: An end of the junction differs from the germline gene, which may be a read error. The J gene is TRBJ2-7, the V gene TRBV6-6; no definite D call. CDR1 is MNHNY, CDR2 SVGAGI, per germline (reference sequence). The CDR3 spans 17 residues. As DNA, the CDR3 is TGTGCCAGCAGTTTTACGGTGGCAGTAACAAACTCCTACGAGCAGTATTTC. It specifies CASSFTVAVTNSYEQYF.

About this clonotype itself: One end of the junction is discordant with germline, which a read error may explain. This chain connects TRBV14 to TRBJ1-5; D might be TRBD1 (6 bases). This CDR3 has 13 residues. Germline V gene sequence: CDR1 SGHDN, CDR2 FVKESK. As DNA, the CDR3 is TGTGCCACCAGCCAGGGGAAATATCAGCCCCAGCATTTT. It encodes CATSQGKYQPQHF.